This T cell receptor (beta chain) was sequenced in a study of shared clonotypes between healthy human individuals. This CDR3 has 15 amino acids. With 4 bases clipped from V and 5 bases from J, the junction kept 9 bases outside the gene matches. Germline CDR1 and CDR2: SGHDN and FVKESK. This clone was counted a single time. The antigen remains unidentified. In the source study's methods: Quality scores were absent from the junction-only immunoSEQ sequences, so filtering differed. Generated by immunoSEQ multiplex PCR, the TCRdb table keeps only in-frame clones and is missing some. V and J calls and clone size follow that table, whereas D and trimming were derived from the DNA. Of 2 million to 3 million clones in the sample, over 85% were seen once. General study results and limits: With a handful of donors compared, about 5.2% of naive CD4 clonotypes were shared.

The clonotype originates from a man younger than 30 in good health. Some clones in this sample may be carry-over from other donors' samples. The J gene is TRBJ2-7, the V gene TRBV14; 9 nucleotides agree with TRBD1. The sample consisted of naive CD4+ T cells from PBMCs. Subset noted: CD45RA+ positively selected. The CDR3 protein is CASSPGQGWADEQYF. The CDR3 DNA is TGTGCCAGCAGCCCCGGACAGGGGTGGGCTGACGAGCAGTACTTC. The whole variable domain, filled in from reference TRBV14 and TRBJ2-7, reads EAGVTQFPSHSVIEKGQTVTLRCDPISGHDNLYWYRRVMGKEIKFLLHFVKESKQDESGMPNNRFLAERTGGTYSTLKVQPAELEDSGVYFCASSPGQGWADEQYFGPGTRLTVT.